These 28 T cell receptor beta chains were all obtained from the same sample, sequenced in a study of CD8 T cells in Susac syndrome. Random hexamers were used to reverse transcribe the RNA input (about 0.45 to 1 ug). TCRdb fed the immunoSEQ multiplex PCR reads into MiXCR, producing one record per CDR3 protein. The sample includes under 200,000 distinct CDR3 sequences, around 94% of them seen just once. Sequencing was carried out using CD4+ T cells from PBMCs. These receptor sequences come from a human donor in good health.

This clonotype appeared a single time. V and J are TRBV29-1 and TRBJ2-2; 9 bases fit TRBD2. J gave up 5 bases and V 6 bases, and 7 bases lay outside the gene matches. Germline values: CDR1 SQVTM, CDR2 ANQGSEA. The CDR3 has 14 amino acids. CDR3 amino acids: CSVSAGGGTGELFF. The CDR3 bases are TGCAGCGTGTCAGCGGGGGGTGGGACCGGGGAGCTGTTTTTT.

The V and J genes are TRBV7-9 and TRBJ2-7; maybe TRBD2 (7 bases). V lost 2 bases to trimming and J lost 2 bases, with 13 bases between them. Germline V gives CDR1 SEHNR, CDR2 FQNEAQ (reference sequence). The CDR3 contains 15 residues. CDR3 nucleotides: TGTGCCAGCAGCTTATCAGGCGGGGGCCCCTACGAGCAGTACTTC. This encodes CASSLSGGGPYEQYF. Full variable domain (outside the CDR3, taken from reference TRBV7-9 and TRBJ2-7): DTGVSQNPRHKITKRGQNVTFRCDPISEHNRLYWYRQTLGQGPEFLTYFQNEAQLEKSRLLSDRFSAERPKGSFSTLEIQRTEQGDSAMYLCASSLSGGGPYEQYFGPGTRLTVT.

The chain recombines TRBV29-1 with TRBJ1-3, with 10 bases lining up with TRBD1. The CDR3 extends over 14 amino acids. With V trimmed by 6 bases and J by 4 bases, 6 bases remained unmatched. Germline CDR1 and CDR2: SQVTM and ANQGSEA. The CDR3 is CSVSGTGEGNTIYF. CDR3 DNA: TGCAGCGTGTCCGGGACAGGGGAAGGAAACACCATATATTTT.

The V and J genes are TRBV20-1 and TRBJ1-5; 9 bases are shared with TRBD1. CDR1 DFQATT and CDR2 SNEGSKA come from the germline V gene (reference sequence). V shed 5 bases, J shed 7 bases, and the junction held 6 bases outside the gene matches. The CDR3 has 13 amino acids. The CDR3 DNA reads TGCAGTGCTTCCGGGACAGGGAACCAGCCCCAGCATTTT. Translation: CSASGTGNQPQHF.

This CDR3 reads CASSVDSNEQFF. CDR3 bases: TGCGCCAGCAGCGTTGACTCCAATGAGCAGTTCTTC. This rearrangement joins TRBV5-1 to TRBJ2-1; D gene uncertain. This CDR3 has 12 residues. With 4 bases removed from V and 6 bases from J, the gap between germline ends came to 8 bases. Germline CDR1 and CDR2: SGHRS and YFSETQ.

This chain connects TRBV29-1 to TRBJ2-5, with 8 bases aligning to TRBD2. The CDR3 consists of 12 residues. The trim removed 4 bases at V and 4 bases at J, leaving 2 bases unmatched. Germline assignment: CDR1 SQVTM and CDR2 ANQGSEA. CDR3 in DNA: TGCAGCGTTGGGGGACTAGTAGAGACCCAGTACTTC. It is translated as CSVGGLVETQYF.

The CDR3 here is CASSWGLAGGPDEQFF. In DNA form, the CDR3 reads TGTGCCAGCAGCTGGGGACTAGCGGGGGGCCCGGATGAGCAGTTCTTC. The gene calls are TRBV7-3 and TRBJ2-1, with 15 bases aligning to TRBD2. Looked up from germline, CDR1 is SGHTA and CDR2 is FQGTGA. The ends lost 4 bases at V and 8 bases at J; junction bases unmatched: 6. The CDR3 loop spans 16 amino acids.

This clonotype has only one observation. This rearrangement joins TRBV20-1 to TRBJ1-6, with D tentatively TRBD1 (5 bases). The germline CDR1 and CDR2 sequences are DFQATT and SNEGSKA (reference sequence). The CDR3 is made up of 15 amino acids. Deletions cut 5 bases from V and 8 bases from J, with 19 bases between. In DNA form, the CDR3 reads TGCAGTGCTCGCACCCGAGTAGGGGCGGATTCACCCCTCCACTTT. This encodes CSARTRVGADSPLHF.

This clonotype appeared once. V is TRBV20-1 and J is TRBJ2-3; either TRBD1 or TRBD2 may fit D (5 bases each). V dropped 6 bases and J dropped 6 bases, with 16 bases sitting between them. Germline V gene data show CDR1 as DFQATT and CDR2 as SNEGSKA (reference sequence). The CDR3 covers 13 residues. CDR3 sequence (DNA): TGCAGTGCCTGGGACCGAGCATCGGATACGCAGTATTTT. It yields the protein CSAWDRASDTQYF.

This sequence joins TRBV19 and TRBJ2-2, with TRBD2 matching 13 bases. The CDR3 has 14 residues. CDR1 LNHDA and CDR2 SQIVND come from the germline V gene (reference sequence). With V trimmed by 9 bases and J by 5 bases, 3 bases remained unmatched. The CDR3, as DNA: TGTGCCAGCTTGACTAGCGGGGGGACCGGGGAGCTGTTTTTT. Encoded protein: CASLTSGGTGELFF.

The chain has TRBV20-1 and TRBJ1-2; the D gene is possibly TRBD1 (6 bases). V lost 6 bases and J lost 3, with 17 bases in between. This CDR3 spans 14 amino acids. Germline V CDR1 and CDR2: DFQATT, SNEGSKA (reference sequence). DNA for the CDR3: TGCAGTGCCACACTAACAGGGCTCGACTATGGCTACACCTTC. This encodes CSATLTGLDYGYTF.

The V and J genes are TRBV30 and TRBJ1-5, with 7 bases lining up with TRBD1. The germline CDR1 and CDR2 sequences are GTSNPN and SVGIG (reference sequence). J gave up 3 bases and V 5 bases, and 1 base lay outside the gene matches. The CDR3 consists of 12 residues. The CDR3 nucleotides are TGTGCCTGGGACAGGGACAATCAGCCCCAGCATTTT. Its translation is CAWDRDNQPQHF.

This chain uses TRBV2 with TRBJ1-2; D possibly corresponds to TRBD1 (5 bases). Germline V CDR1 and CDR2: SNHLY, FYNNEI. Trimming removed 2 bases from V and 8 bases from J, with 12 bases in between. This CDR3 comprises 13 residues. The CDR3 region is CASSESRVGGYTF. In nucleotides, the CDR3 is TGTGCCAGCAGTGAAAGCAGGGTTGGAGGCTACACCTTC. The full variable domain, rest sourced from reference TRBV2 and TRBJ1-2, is EPEVTQTPSHQVTQMGQEVILRCVPISNHLYFYWYRQILGQKVEFLVSFYNNEISEKSEIFDDQFSVERPDGSNFTLKIRSTKLEDSAMYFCASSESRVGGYTFGSGTRLTVV.

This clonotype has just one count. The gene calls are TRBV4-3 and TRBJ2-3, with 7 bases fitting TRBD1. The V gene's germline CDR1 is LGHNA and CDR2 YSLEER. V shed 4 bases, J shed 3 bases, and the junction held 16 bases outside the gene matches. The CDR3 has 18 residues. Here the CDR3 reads CASSLRPYDRAATDTQYF. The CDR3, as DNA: TGCGCCAGCAGCCTTAGACCCTATGACAGGGCTGCAACAGATACGCAGTATTTT.

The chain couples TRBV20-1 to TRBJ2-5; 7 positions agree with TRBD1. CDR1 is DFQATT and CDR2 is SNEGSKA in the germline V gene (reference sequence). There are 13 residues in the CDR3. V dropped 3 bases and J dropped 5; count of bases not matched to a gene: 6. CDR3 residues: CSASEGAMETQYF. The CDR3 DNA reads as TGCAGTGCTAGCGAGGGGGCTATGGAGACCCAGTACTTC.

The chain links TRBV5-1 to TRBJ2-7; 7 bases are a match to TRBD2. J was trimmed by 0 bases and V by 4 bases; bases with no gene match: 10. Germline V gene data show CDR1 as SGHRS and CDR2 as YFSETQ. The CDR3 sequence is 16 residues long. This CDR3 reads CASSPRGASGSYEQYF. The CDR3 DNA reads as TGCGCCAGCAGCCCACGCGGAGCTAGCGGCTCCTACGAGCAGTACTTC.

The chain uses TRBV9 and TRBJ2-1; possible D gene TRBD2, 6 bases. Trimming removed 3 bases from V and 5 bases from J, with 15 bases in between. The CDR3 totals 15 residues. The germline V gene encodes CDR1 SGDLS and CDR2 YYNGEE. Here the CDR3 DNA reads TGTGCCAGCAGCGCCCTCGGGACTGGGGACAATGAGCAGTTCTTC. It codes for CASSALGTGDNEQFF.

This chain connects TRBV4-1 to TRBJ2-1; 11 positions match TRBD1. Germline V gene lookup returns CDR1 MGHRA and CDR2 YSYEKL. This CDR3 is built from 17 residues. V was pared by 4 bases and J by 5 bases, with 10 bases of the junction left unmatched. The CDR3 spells CASSRNTGQGAHNEQFF. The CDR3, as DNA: TGCGCCAGCAGCCGGAATACTGGACAGGGGGCGCACAATGAGCAGTTCTTC.

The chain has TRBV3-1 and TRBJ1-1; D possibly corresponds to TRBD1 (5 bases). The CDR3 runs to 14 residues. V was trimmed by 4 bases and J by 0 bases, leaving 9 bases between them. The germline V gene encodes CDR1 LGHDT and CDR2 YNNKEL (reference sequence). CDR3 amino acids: CASSPDSLNTEAFF. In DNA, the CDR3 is TGTGCCAGCAGCCCTGACAGCCTGAACACTGAAGCTTTCTTT.

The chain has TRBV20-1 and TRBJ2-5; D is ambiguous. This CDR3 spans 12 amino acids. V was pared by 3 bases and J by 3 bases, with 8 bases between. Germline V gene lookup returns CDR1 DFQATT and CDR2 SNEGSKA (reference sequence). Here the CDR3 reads CSARAAEETQYF. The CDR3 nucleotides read TGCAGTGCTAGGGCGGCAGAAGAGACCCAGTACTTC.

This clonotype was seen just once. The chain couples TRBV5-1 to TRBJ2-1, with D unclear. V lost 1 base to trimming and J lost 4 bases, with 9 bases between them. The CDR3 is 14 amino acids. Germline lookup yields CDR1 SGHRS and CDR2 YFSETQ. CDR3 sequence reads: CASSLLGYYNEQFF. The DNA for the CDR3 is TGCGCCAGCAGCTTGCTCGGCTATTACAATGAGCAGTTCTTC. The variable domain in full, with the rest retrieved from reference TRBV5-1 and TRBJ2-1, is KAGVTQTPRYLIKTRGQQVTLSCSPISGHRSVSWYQQTPGQGLQFLFEYFSETQRNKGNFPGRFSGRQFSNSRSEMNVSTLELGDSALYLCASSLLGYYNEQFFGPGTRLTVL.

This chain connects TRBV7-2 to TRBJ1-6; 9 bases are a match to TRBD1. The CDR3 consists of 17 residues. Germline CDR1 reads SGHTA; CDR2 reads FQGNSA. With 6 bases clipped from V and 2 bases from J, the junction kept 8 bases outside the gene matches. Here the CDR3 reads CASSPGTGRTYNSPLHF. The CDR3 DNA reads TGTGCCAGCAGTCCTGGGACAGGGCGGACCTATAATTCACCCCTCCACTTT.

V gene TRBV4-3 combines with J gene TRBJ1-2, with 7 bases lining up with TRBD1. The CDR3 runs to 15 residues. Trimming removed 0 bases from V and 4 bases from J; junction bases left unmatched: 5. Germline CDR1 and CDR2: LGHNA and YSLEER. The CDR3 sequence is CASSQDMTGSYGYTF. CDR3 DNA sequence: TGCGCCAGCAGCCAAGACATGACAGGGAGCTATGGCTACACCTTC.

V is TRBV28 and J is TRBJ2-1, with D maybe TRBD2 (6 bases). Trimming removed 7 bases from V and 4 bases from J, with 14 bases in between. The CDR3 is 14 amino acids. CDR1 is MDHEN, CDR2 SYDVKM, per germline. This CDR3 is CASTEAGRYNEQFF. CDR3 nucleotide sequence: TGTGCCAGCACGGAAGCGGGCCGATACAATGAGCAGTTCTTC. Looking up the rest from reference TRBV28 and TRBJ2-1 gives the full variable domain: DVKVTQSSRYLVKRTGEKVFLECVQDMDHENMFWYRQDPGLGLRLIYFSYDVKMKEKGDIPEGYSVSREKKERFSLILESASTNQTSMYLCASTEAGRYNEQFFGPGTRLTVL.

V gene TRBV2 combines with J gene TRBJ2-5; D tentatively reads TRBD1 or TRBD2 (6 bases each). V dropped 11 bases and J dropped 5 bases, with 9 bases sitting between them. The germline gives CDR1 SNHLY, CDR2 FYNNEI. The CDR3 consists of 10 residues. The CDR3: CAEGGETQYF. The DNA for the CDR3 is TGTGCCGAGGGGGGTGAGACCCAGTACTTC.

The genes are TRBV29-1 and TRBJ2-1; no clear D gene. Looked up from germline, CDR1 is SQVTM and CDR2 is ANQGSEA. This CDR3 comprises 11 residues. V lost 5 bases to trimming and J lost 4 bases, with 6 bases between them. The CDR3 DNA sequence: TGCAGCGTTTCCGATTACAATGAGCAGTTCTTC. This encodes CSVSDYNEQFF.

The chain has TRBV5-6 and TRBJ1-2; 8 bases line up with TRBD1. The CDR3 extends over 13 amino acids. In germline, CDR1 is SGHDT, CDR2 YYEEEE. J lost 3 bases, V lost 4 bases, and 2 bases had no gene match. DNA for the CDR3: TGTGCCAGCAGCCGCAGGGGGCACTATGGCTACACCTTC. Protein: CASSRRGHYGYTF.

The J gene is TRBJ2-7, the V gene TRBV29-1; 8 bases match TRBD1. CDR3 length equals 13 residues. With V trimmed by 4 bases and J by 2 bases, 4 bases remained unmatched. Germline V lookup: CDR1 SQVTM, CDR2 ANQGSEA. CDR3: CSVVQGDPYEQYF. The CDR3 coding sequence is TGCAGCGTTGTACAGGGGGACCCCTACGAGCAGTACTTC.